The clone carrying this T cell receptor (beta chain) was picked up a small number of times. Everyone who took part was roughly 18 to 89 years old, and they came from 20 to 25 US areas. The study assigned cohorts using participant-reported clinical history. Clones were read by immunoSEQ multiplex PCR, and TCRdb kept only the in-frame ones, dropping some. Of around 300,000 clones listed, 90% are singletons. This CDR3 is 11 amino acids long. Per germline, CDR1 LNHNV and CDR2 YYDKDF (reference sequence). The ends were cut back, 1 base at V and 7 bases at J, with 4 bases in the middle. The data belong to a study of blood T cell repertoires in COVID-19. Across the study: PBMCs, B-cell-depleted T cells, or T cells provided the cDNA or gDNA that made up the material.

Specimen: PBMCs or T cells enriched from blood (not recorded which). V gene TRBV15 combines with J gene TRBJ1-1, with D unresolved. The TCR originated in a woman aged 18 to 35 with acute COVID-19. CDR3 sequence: CATSRVNEAFF. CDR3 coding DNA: TGTGCCACCAGCAGAGTAAATGAAGCTTTCTTT.